The 23 T cell receptor beta chains presented below share a single source sample, sequenced in a study of cytomegalovirus exposure and HLA in healthy donors. PCR used 60 Vbeta primers and 13 Jbeta primers. Measured with immunoSEQ multiplex PCR; TCRdb has only the in-frame clones, and not every one. The table records about 130,000 clones, around four fifths of them present only once. Sequencing used PBMCs. The receptors originated from a man younger than 35 in good health and CMV-seropositive.

The V gene is TRBV4-1, the J gene TRBJ1-2; D gene unclear. V was pared by 0 bases and J by 3 bases, with 14 bases between. The CDR3 contains 16 residues. Germline values: CDR1 MGHRA, CDR2 YSYEKL. CDR3 sequence reads: CASSQEQADLDYGYTF. The CDR3 DNA sequence: TGCGCCAGCAGCCAAGAGCAAGCGGACCTCGACTATGGCTACACCTTC.

The V call is TRBV5-8, the J call TRBJ1-5; 11 nucleotides line up with TRBD1. This CDR3 contains 16 residues. After removal of 5 bases from V and 6 bases from J, the junction contained 10 bases not matched to a gene. Per the germline V gene, CDR1 is SGHTS and CDR2 is YDEGEE. The CDR3 nucleotides are TGTGCCAGCAGTCAACCCCGGACAGGGGGCGTTCAGCCCCAGCATTTT. This codes for CASSQPRTGGVQPQHF.

V gene TRBV5-1 combines with J gene TRBJ2-1, with D tentatively TRBD1 (6 bases). Deletions cut 3 bases from V and 4 bases from J, with 11 bases between. The germline gives CDR1 SGHRS, CDR2 YFSETQ. The CDR3 consists of 14 residues. CDR3: CASSSGQGYNEQFF. In DNA, the CDR3 is TGCGCCAGCAGCTCGGGACAAGGGTACAATGAGCAGTTCTTC.

This clone appeared a single time. CDR3 nucleotide sequence: TGTGCCAGCAGTAGGCACGCAGGAGGAGACACTGAAGCTTTCTTT. As protein: CASSRHAGGDTEAFF. The V and J genes are TRBV25-1 and TRBJ1-1; D is unresolved. Trimming shortened V by 5 bases and J by 3 bases, and 16 bases separated the two germline ends. There are 15 residues in the CDR3. In germline, CDR1 is MGHDK, CDR2 SYGVNS.

This chain connects TRBV27 to TRBJ2-1; 11 bases align to TRBD1. The CDR3 consists of 16 residues. Germline trimming cut 5 bases from V and 3 bases from J; bases unmatched to any gene: 6. Germline values: CDR1 MNHEY, CDR2 SMNVEV (reference sequence). CDR3 region: CASSLSGTGGYNEQFF. In nucleotides, the CDR3 is TGTGCCAGCAGTCTAAGCGGGACAGGGGGCTACAATGAGCAGTTCTTC.

The J gene is TRBJ1-1, the V gene TRBV27; possibly TRBD1 for D (6 bases). V dropped 5 bases and J dropped 10 bases, with 14 bases sitting between them. The CDR3 extends over 12 amino acids. CDR1 is MNHEY and CDR2 is SMNVEV in the germline V gene (reference sequence). CDR3 sequence: CASSPGGSPAFF. Written as DNA, the CDR3 is TGTGCCAGCAGTCCGGGGGGCTCACCAGCTTTCTTT.

This clone has a handful of counts. V and J are TRBV4-2 and TRBJ2-7; D possibly corresponds to TRBD2 (7 bases). CDR3 length: 14 residues. CDR1 LGHNA and CDR2 YNFKEQ come from the germline V gene. Trimming left V 1 base short and J 9 bases short, with 16 bases between. CDR3: CASSQAVGGPLQYF. CDR3 coding DNA: TGTGCCAGCAGCCAAGCTGTCGGGGGGCCGTTGCAGTACTTC.

The chain uses TRBV7-2 and TRBJ2-5; no reliable D call. Germline CDR1 and CDR2: SGHTA and FQGNSA. The germline V and J ends were trimmed by 4 bases and 4 bases, with 16 bases remaining between them. CDR3 length equals 15 residues. CDR3 DNA sequence: TGTGCCAGCAGCTCCGTAACGGTATCCTCAGAGACCCAGTACTTC. This sequence encodes CASSSVTVSSETQYF.

V is TRBV19 and J is TRBJ1-1; 8 nucleotides line up with TRBD1. Germline CDR1 is LNHDA and CDR2 is SQIVND (reference sequence). The CDR3 is 14 residues long. The V segment lost 6 bases and the J segment 4 bases; nucleotides outside the gene matches: 7. The CDR3 spells CASRCLGQGTEAFF. The CDR3 nucleotides read TGTGCCAGTAGATGTTTAGGACAGGGCACTGAAGCTTTCTTT.

J is TRBJ2-2 and V is TRBV28; perhaps TRBD1 as D (6 bases). The CDR3 covers 16 residues. Trimming took off 6 bases at V and 1 base at J, with 15 bases between the two ends. CDR1 MDHEN and CDR2 SYDVKM come from the germline V gene. CDR3 DNA: TGTGCCAGCAGCCCTAGATCGGGACAGAACACCGGGGAGCTGTTTTTT. Its protein is CASSPRSGQNTGELFF.

The V and J genes are TRBV15 and TRBJ2-5; a possible D gene is TRBD1 (5 bases). Germline CDR1 reads LNHNV; CDR2 reads YYDKDF (reference sequence). The V end lost 1 base, the J end lost 1 base, and 7 bases lay between the germline ends. The CDR3 contains 14 residues. The CDR3 spells CATSRVTGQETQYF. CDR3 DNA: TGTGCCACCAGCAGAGTTACAGGCCAAGAGACCCAGTACTTC.

V gene TRBV29-1 combines with J gene TRBJ2-3; D is perhaps TRBD2 (6 bases). V gave up 6 bases and J gave up 0 bases, with 19 bases separating them. The CDR3 spans 16 residues. Germline lookup yields CDR1 SQVTM and CDR2 ANQGSEA. The CDR3 loop is CSVPRRGPYSTDTQYF. As DNA, the CDR3 is TGCAGCGTCCCGAGGCGGGGCCCCTACAGCACAGATACGCAGTATTTT.

J is TRBJ1-2 and V is TRBV7-9; 8 nucleotides agree with TRBD1. The germline V gene encodes CDR1 SEHNR and CDR2 FQNEAQ (reference sequence). The V gene end was trimmed by 0 bases and the J gene end by 4 bases; junction bases not matched to a gene: 4. CDR3 length equals 15 residues. CDR3 nucleotide sequence: TGTGCCAGCAGCTTAGCCCAGGGGGCTCCCTATGGCTACACCTTC. Protein product: CASSLAQGAPYGYTF. Supplemented by reference TRBV7-9 and TRBJ1-2, the full variable domain reads DTGVSQNPRHKITKRGQNVTFRCDPISEHNRLYWYRQTLGQGPEFLTYFQNEAQLEKSRLLSDRFSAERPKGSFSTLEIQRTEQGDSAMYLCASSLAQGAPYGYTFGSGTRLTVV.

The chain recombines TRBV19 with TRBJ1-5, with D tentatively TRBD1 (6 bases). Deletions cut 8 bases from V and 2 bases from J, with 16 bases between. Looked up from germline, CDR1 is LNHDA and CDR2 is SQIVND (reference sequence). The CDR3 is 15 residues long. Here the CDR3 reads CASSDQGTGNQPQHF. DNA of the CDR3: TGTGCCAGTTCCGACCAGGGGACGGGCAATCAGCCCCAGCATTTT.

This clone was picked up one time. CDR3 in DNA: TGTGCCAGCAGTGAAGTACCAGGGGCCTCTTATAGCAATCAGCCCCAGCATTTT. It yields the protein CASSEVPGASYSNQPQHF. The genes are TRBV2 and TRBJ1-5; a possible D gene is TRBD1 (6 bases). This CDR3 region has 18 residues. CDR1 is SNHLY, CDR2 FYNNEI, per germline. Trimming took 1 base from V and 0 from J, leaving 16 bases between them.

The V call is TRBV7-9, the J call TRBJ1-2; a weak D match, TRBD1 (6 bases). V was trimmed by 4 bases and J by 0 bases, leaving 9 bases between them. The CDR3 consists of 14 residues. CDR1 and CDR2 from the germline V gene are SEHNR and FQNEAQ (reference sequence). CDR3 bases: TGTGCCAGCAGCTCAGGGGTAGCTAACTATGGCTACACCTTC. Its protein is CASSSGVANYGYTF.

V is TRBV5-1 and J is TRBJ2-3, with 10 bases identical to TRBD2. V gave up 0 bases and J gave up 3 bases; unmatched junction bases: 4. The CDR3 contains 16 residues. From germline, CDR1 is SGHRS and CDR2 YFSETQ. CDR3 in amino acids: CASSLGAGGFTDTQYF. Here the CDR3 DNA reads TGCGCCAGCAGCTTGGGAGCGGGGGGGTTTACAGATACGCAGTATTTT. The full variable domain, in which reference TRBV5-1 and TRBJ2-3 provide the parts outside the CDR3, is KAGVTQTPRYLIKTRGQQVTLSCSPISGHRSVSWYQQTPGQGLQFLFEYFSETQRNKGNFPGRFSGRQFSNSRSEMNVSTLELGDSALYLCASSLGAGGFTDTQYFGPGTRLTVL.

In its sample, this clone was seen once. The V and J genes are TRBV10-3 and TRBJ2-3; 10 positions match TRBD2. This CDR3 region has 15 residues. Trimming at V came to 1 base and at J to 3 bases, leaving 1 base not matched to a gene. Germline V gene data show CDR1 as ENHRY and CDR2 as SYGVKD. The CDR3 bases are TGTGCCATCAGTGAGTTGGGACTAGCGACAGATACGCAGTATTTT. It translates to CAISELGLATDTQYF.

Regarding this clone: Other DNA sequences in this sample translate to the same CDR3. V usage is TRBV19 and J usage is TRBJ2-4; D may be TRBD1 (6 bases). Trimming removed 0 bases at V and 6 bases at J, with 15 bases between. The CDR3 is made up of 16 amino acids. The germline V gene encodes CDR1 LNHDA and CDR2 SQIVND (reference sequence). This CDR3 reads CASSIEGTSFRNIQYF. CDR3 nucleotides: TGTGCCAGTAGTATAGAGGGGACATCCTTCAGAAACATTCAGTACTTC.

Concerning this clone itself: Sequence at one end of the junction differs from germline and may be a read error. The rearrangement uses TRBV6-5 and TRBJ1-2; 12 bases match TRBD1. The CDR3 has 15 amino acids. From germline, CDR1 is MNHEY and CDR2 SVGAGI. The DNA for the CDR3 is TGTGCCAGCAGCCTGGGACAGGGGGCTAGCTATGGCTACCCCTTC. Its protein is CASSLGQGASYGYPF.

The chain combines TRBV20-1 with TRBJ1-1, with TRBD1 matching over 8 bases. The CDR3 loop spans 10 amino acids. Trimming cost V 8 bases and J 6 bases; bases outside gene matches: 2. Germline CDR1 DFQATT, CDR2 SNEGSKA (reference sequence). The CDR3 nucleotides are TGCAGTACAGGGGGGTCTGAAGCTTTCTTT. Translation gives CSTGGSEAFF.

The rearrangement joins TRBV10-3 to TRBJ1-1; 8 nucleotides agree with TRBD1. Germline lookup yields CDR1 ENHRY and CDR2 SYGVKD. V was pared by 7 bases and J by 0 bases, with 4 bases of the junction left unmatched. The CDR3 is 14 residues long. CDR3: CAINGQGMNTEAFF. As DNA, the CDR3 is TGTGCCATCAATGGACAGGGCATGAACACTGAAGCTTTCTTT.

The CDR3 loop reads CASSDRGSGEQYF. The CDR3 DNA reads as TGTGCCAGCAGTGACAGGGGAAGTGGCGAGCAGTACTTC. The rearrangement links TRBV6-6 to TRBJ2-7, with 8 bases lining up with TRBD1. The CDR3 totals 13 residues. The germline V gene encodes CDR1 MNHNY and CDR2 SVGAGI (reference sequence). V gave up 5 bases and J gave up 6 bases; unmatched junction bases: 6.